The 20 T cell receptor beta chains below all came from one sample that was sequenced in a study of blood T cells in healthy people across ages. With a J-beta primer mix and a sample-barcoded 5' primer, a second PCR ran roughly 6 to 12 cycles. TCRdb called the 5' RACE reads again in MiXCR, with one record for every CDR3 protein. The sample records 700,000 or so distinct CDR3 sequences, around 41% being singletons. The specimen sequenced was blood. The receptors shown here come from a man at least 80 years old in good health.

The genes are TRBV20-1 and TRBJ2-2; D ambiguous. V was pared by 6 bases and J by 2 bases, with 10 bases between. Germline CDR1 DFQATT, CDR2 SNEGSKA (reference sequence). CDR3 length: 13 amino acids. The CDR3: CSARGVNTGELFF. The CDR3, as DNA: TGCAGTGCGCGCGGAGTTAACACCGGGGAGCTGTTTTTT.

V gene TRBV20-1 combines with J gene TRBJ2-7, with TRBD2 matching over 7 bases. The CDR3 has 14 residues. J gave up 2 bases and V 2 bases, and 6 bases lay outside the gene matches. CDR1 DFQATT and CDR2 SNEGSKA come from the germline V gene (reference sequence). The CDR3 nucleotides are TGCAGTGCTAGAAATCCTAGCGGCACCTACGAGCAGTACTTC. Its translation: CSARNPSGTYEQYF.

This clonotype was observed a few times. The genes are TRBV28 and TRBJ2-1, with D possibly being TRBD1 or TRBD2 (5 bases each). Trimming pared 7 bases from V and 9 bases from J, leaving 13 bases between. This CDR3 region has 12 residues. Germline V gene lookup returns CDR1 MDHEN and CDR2 SYDVKM. CDR3 DNA sequence: TGTGCCAGCACCGAATATGGGGGTGAGCAGTTCTTC. Translation gives CASTEYGGEQFF.

CDR3 DNA sequence: TGTGCCAGCAGTTACTCGATGCGGCTGGAAACTTCGGAGCAGTACTTC. This encodes CASSYSMRLETSEQYF. V usage is TRBV6-2 or TRBV6-3 and J usage is TRBJ2-7; no clear D gene. Germline lookup yields CDR1 MNHEY and CDR2 SVGEGT. Deletions cut 0 bases from V and 7 bases from J, with 19 bases between. The CDR3 consists of 16 residues.

This clonotype occurred a few times. The V gene is TRBV10-1, the J gene TRBJ2-1; no clear D. The CDR3 spans 13 residues. Trimming shortened V by 4 bases and J by 4 bases, and 8 bases separated the two germline ends. Germline CDR1 WNHNN, CDR2 SYGVQD (reference sequence). The CDR3 DNA follows: TGCGCCAGCAGTGGAGGAAATTACAATGAGCAGTTCTTC. Translated, it gives CASSGGNYNEQFF.

The sample holds a few counts of this clonotype. The chain employs TRBV7-2 and TRBJ2-1, with D perhaps TRBD1 or TRBD2 (5 bases each). Trimming stripped 6 bases from V and 8 bases from J, with 20 bases between. Germline CDR1 reads SGHTA; CDR2 reads FQGNSA. CDR3 size: 15 residues. The chain's CDR3 is CASRLSLGPFDEQFF. CDR3 nucleotides: TGTGCCAGCAGGCTCTCGCTGGGACCTTTCGATGAGCAGTTCTTC.

CDR3 nucleotides: TGTGCCAGCAGTGAGGGACAGCCCCAGGCCCAGCATTTT. It specifies CASSEGQPQAQHF. The genes are TRBV2 and TRBJ1-5, with 7 bases matching TRBD1. Unmatched junction bases numbered 7, after V lost 3 bases and J lost 11 bases. Germline CDR1 SNHLY, CDR2 FYNNEI. This CDR3 comprises 13 residues. Full variable domain (rest looked up from reference TRBV2 and TRBJ1-5): EPEVTQTPSHQVTQMGQEVILRCVPISNHLYFYWYRQILGQKVEFLVSFYNNEISEKSEIFDDQFSVERPDGSNFTLKIRSTKLEDSAMYFCASSEGQPQAQHFGDGTRLSIL.

In this sample, this clonotype turned up a few times. This rearrangement joins TRBV12-3 or TRBV12-4 to TRBJ1-2, with TRBD1 as a possible D gene (5 bases). The ends were cut back, 0 bases at V and 6 bases at J, with 14 bases in the middle. CDR3 length: 15 residues. CDR3 sequence reads: CASSLAPRDVHGYTF. CDR3 nucleotides: TGTGCCAGCAGTTTAGCCCCCAGGGACGTTCATGGCTACACCTTC.

This chain links TRBV20-1 with TRBJ1-6, with 10 bases aligning to TRBD1. Germline CDR1 and CDR2: DFQATT and SNEGSKA (reference sequence). The CDR3 has 18 residues. J was trimmed by 7 bases and V by 6 bases; bases with no gene match: 18. The CDR3: CSASGTGDSLIMNSPLHF. The CDR3 nucleotides read TGCAGTGCCTCCGGGACAGGGGACTCCCTTATAATGAATTCACCCCTCCACTTT.

This clonotype was seen more than once but under ten times. The chain uses TRBV5-6 and TRBJ2-5; 10 bases line up with TRBD1. The germline V gene has CDR1 SGHDT and CDR2 YYEEEE. The trim removed 7 bases at V and 4 bases at J, leaving 22 bases unmatched. The CDR3 runs 19 residues. In nucleotides, the CDR3 is TGTGCCAGCCGGGGAGGCCGACAGGGGGCCTTTTGGGGCCGAGAGACCCAGTACTTC. Translation: CASRGGRQGAFWGRETQYF.

This clonotype has at least ten counts. The chain couples TRBV7-6 to TRBJ2-5, with D maybe TRBD2 (6 bases). The CDR3 extends over 16 amino acids. Germline loops: CDR1 SGHVS, CDR2 FNYEAQ. The germline V and J ends were trimmed by 0 bases and 5 bases, with 16 bases remaining between them. CDR3 nucleotide sequence: TGTGCCAGCAGCTTAGCGCCGGGACGAAGCGGGGAGACCCAGTACTTC. Protein product: CASSLAPGRSGETQYF.

The rearrangement uses TRBV6-6 and TRBJ2-3; TRBD1 is a possible D gene (6 bases). V was trimmed by 4 bases and J by 2 bases, leaving 16 bases between them. Germline V gene lookup returns CDR1 MNHNY and CDR2 SVGAGI (reference sequence). The CDR3 contains 16 residues. The CDR3 sequence: CASSFSLGQSTDTQYF. In nucleotides, the CDR3 is TGTGCCAGCAGTTTTTCACTCGGACAGTCCACAGATACGCAGTATTTT.

This clonotype was found a few times. This rearrangement joins TRBV10-2 to TRBJ2-5; 9 bases line up with TRBD2. Matching the DNA end better, TRBJ2-7 makes the J call doubtful. There are 13 residues in the CDR3. CDR1 WSHSY and CDR2 SAAADI come from the germline V gene. The CDR3 loop reads CASSEAGGYEQYF. CDR3 bases: TGCGCCAGCAGTGAAGCGGGGGGATACGAGCAGTACTTC.

This clonotype was picked up many times. The chain carries TRBV20-1 and TRBJ1-4; D is possibly TRBD1 (6 bases). V was shortened by 0 bases and J by 10 bases, with 9 bases between the two germline ends. CDR3 length equals 12 residues. The germline V gene has CDR1 DFQATT and CDR2 SNEGSKA (reference sequence). In nucleotides, the CDR3 is TGCAGTGCTAGAGAGACAGGAGGAAAACTGTTTTTT. Amino acids: CSARETGGKLFF.

This clonotype was seen ten or more times. This sequence joins TRBV6-2 or TRBV6-3 and TRBJ2-3, with D hard to call. Trimming pared 5 bases from V and 8 bases from J, leaving 11 bases between. The CDR3 is 12 amino acids. Germline values: CDR1 MNHEY, CDR2 SVGEGT. For the CDR3, the DNA is TGTGCCAGCAGTCCGTCGAGGTTTACGCAGTATTTT. Protein product: CASSPSRFTQYF.

There are a few counts of this clonotype. The rearrangement uses TRBV20-1 and TRBJ1-2; TRBD1 is a possible D gene (6 bases). Germline CDR1 and CDR2: DFQATT and SNEGSKA (reference sequence). There are 13 residues in the CDR3. CDR3 amino acids: CSSTQGGSGGYTF. CDR3 in DNA: TGCAGCAGTACACAGGGAGGTTCTGGGGGCTACACCTTC.

V gene TRBV5-1 combines with J gene TRBJ1-6; TRBD1 matches at 8 bases. Germline assignment: CDR1 SGHRS and CDR2 YFSETQ. The CDR3 length is 13 residues. Trimming at V came to 5 bases and at J to 7 bases, leaving 2 bases not matched to a gene. The CDR3, as DNA: TGCGCCAGCAGGACAGGGGCCAATTCACCCCTCCACTTT. Translating gives CASRTGANSPLHF.

This clonotype was picked up many times. The rearrangement links TRBV5-1 to TRBJ2-5; the D is unclear. The better agreement between TRBJ2-7 and the DNA end casts doubt on the J call. The CDR3 extends over 14 amino acids. CDR1 is SGHRS and CDR2 is YFSETQ in the germline V gene. The CDR3, as DNA: TGCGCCAGCAGCTTGTCCGCGCCCCCCCACGAGCAGTACTTC. It encodes CASSLSAPPHEQYF.

The chain links TRBV20-1 to TRBJ1-6; possible D gene TRBD1, 5 bases. Per germline, CDR1 DFQATT and CDR2 SNEGSKA (reference sequence). This CDR3 region has 15 residues. V was shortened by 2 bases and J by 2 bases, with 10 bases between the two germline ends. The CDR3 DNA follows: TGCAGTGCTAGATTCGGGGGTACCTATAATTCACCCCTCCACTTT. This gives the protein CSARFGGTYNSPLHF.

This clonotype was counted once. The CDR3 loop reads CASSLTPDSNLYEQYF. CDR3 DNA sequence: TGTGCCAGCAGCTTAACCCCCGACTCAAACCTCTACGAGCAGTACTTC. This chain uses TRBV7-3 with TRBJ2-7; D remains ambiguous. The CDR3 length is 16 residues. V lost 0 bases, J lost 3 bases, and 15 bases lay in between. Germline V CDR1 and CDR2: SGHTA, FQGTGA.